This T cell receptor (beta chain) is drawn from a study of T cells in Graves' hyperthyroidism and ophthalmopathy. Trimming removed 0 bases from V and 7 bases from J, with 19 bases in between. Germline V CDR1 and CDR2: SGHAT, FQNNGV. CDR3 length: 16 amino acids. It was RNA transcripts that yielded the amplified TCR beta CDR3 regions. RT-PCR in the first round (using the HTBI primer set) targeted the TCR CDR3. TCRdb redid the calling of the multiplex PCR reads with MiXCR, one entry per CDR3 protein. The sample comprises roughly 500,000 distinct CDR3 sequences, roughly 45% of which are singletons, and around 44% rests with the top ten.

The receptor comes from an adult woman with Graves' disease, either hyperthyroidism or ophthalmopathy (not recorded which). The rearrangement joins TRBV11-2 to TRBJ2-7, with D possibly being TRBD2 (6 bases). Sequenced: peripheral blood or thyroid tissue (not recorded which). In nucleotides, the CDR3 is TGTGCCAGCAGCTTAGATCCGGCGGGAACACCTAATGAGCAGTACTTC. Its protein is CASSLDPAGTPNEQYF. The full variable domain, rest sourced from reference TRBV11-2 and TRBJ2-7, is EAGVAQSPRYKIIEKRQSVAFWCNPISGHATLYWYQQILGQGPKLLIQFQNNGVVDDSQLPKDRFSAERLKGVDSTLKIQPAKLEDSAVYLCASSLDPAGTPNEQYFGPGTRLTVT.